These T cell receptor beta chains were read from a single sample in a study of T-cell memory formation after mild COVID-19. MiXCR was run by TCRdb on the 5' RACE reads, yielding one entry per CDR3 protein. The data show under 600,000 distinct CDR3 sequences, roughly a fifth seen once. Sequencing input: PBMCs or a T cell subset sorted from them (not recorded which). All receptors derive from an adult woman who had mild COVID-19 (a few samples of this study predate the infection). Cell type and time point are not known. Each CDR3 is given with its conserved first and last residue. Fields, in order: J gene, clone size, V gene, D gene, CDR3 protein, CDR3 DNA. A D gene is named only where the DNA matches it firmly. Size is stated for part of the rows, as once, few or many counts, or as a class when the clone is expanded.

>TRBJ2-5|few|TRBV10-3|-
CAISEGHPQYF
TGTGCCATCAGTGAGGGACACCCTCAGTACTTC
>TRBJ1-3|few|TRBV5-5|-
CASSRDKRISGNTIYF
TGTGCCAGCAGCCGGGACAAGAGGATTTCTGGAAACACCATATATTTT
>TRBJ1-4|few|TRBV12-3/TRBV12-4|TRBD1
CASSRPGQGLEKLFF
TGTGCCAGCAGCCGACCGGGACAGGGCCTTGAAAAACTGTTTTTT
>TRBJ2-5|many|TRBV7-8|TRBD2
CASSAERGPVETQYF
TGTGCCAGTTCTGCCGAGCGGGGGCCGGTGGAGACCCAGTACTTC
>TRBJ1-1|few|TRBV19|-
CASSPDGTRYTEAFF
TGTGCCAGTAGTCCGGACGGCACGCGGTACACTGAAGCTTTCTTT
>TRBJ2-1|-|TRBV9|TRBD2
CASSAYSGGAPNEQFF
TGTGCCAGCAGCGCTTATAGCGGGGGGGCCCCCAATGAGCAGTTCTTC
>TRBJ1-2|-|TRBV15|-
CATSRHPGGGYTF
TGTGCCACCAGCAGACACCCCGGTGGGGGCTACACCTTC
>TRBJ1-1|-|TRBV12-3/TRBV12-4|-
CASNFRDEAFF
TGTGCCAGCAACTTTAGGGATGAAGCTTTCTTT
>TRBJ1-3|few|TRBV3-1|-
CASSRLGQMGGNTIYF
TGTGCCAGCAGCCGACTGGGACAAATGGGTGGAAACACCATATATTTT
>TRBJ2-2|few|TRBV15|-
CATKGSTGELFF
TGTGCCACCAAGGGGTCCACCGGGGAGCTGTTTTTT
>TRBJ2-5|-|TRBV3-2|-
CASSQLRLKETQYF
TGTGCCAGCAGCCAATTAAGACTGAAAGAGACCCAGTACTTC
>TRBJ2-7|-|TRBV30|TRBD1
CAWSEDRAYEQYF
TGTGCCTGGAGTGAGGACAGGGCCTACGAGCAGTACTTC
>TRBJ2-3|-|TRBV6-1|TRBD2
CASSDFLAGGRSDTQYF
TGTGCCAGCAGTGACTTCCTAGCGGGAGGACGATCAGATACGCAGTATTTT
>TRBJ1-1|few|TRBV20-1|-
CSSDGRGSTEAFF
TGCAGTTCAGACGGCAGGGGCAGCACTGAAGCTTTCTTT
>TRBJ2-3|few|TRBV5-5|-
CASSHQIQTSTDTQYF
TGTGCCAGCAGCCACCAGATACAGACTAGCACAGATACGCAGTATTTT
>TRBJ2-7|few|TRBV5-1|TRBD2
CASSTGLAGVSYEQYF
TGCGCCAGCAGCACCGGACTAGCGGGAGTTTCGTACGAGCAGTACTTC
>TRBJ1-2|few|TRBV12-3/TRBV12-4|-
CASSRAGGIGGYTF
TGTGCCAGCAGTCGGGCAGGAGGAATCGGTGGCTACACCTTC
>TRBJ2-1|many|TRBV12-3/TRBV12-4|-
CASSRLQGLENEQFF
TGTGCCAGCAGTCGCCTACAGGGTTTGGAAAATGAGCAGTTCTTC
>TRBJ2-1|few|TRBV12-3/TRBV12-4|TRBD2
CASSPLGTSNEQFF
TGTGCCAGCAGCCCGCTCGGGACTAGCAATGAGCAGTTCTTC
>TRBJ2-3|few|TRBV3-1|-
CASSQDPGTNQPQYF
TGTGCCAGCAGCCAAGATCCGGGGACAAACCAGCCGCAGTATTTT
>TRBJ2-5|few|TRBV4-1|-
CASSQDRASVGETQYF
TGCGCCAGCAGCCAAGATCGGGCTAGCGTAGGGGAGACCCAGTACTTC
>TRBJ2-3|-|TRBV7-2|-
CASSLSLPLASTDTQYF
TGTGCCAGCAGCTTAAGTCTACCGTTAGCTAGCACAGATACGCAGTATTTT
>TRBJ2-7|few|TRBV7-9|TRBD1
CASSLEDREYEQYF
TGTGCCAGCAGCTTGGAGGACAGGGAATACGAGCAGTACTTC
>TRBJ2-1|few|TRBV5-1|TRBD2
CASSLGGTSGANEQFF
TGCGCCAGCAGCTTGGGCGGGACTAGCGGGGCCAATGAGCAGTTCTTC
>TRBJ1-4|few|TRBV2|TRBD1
CASSRDRTATNEKLFF
TGTGCCAGCAGTAGGGACAGGACTGCAACTAATGAAAAACTGTTTTTT
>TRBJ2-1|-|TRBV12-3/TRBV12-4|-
CASSSVGRTLVF
TGTGCCAGCAGTTCCGTCGGAAGGACACTGGTCTTC
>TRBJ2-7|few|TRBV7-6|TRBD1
CASSAGQGIYEQYF
TGTGCCAGCAGCGCGGGACAGGGGATCTACGAGCAGTACTTC
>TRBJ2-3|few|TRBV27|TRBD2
CASSLSALAGPADTQYF
TGTGCCAGCAGTTTATCCGCTCTAGCGGGACCTGCCGATACGCAGTATTTT
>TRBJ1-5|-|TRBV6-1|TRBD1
CASSDPRDRGFSNQPQHF
TGTGCCAGCAGTGACCCCCGGGACAGGGGGTTTAGCAATCAGCCCCAGCATTTT
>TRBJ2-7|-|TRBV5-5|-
CASSKIQGSYEQYF
TGTGCCAGCAGCAAAATACAGGGTAGCTACGAGCAGTACTTC
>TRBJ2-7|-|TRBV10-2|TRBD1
CASSPLTGTEPYEQYF
TGCGCCAGCAGCCCCCTCACCGGGACAGAGCCCTACGAGCAGTACTTC
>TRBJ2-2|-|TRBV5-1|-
CASSASGPGAGELFF
TGCGCCAGCAGCGCGTCCGGGCCTGGGGCCGGGGAGCTGTTTTTT
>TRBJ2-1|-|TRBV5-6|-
CASSWGWGNNEQFF
TGTGCCAGCAGCTGGGGATGGGGAAACAATGAGCAGTTCTTC
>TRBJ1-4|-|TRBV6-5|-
CASSYTGSTEKLFF
TGTGCCAGCAGTTATACAGGGAGTACTGAAAAACTGTTTTTT
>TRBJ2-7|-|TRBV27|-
CASSRDGRSYEQYF
TGTGCCAGCAGTCGGGACGGACGGAGCTACGAGCAGTACTTC
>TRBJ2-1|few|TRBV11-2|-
CASSSMEGGPGEQFF
TGTGCCAGCAGTTCCATGGAGGGGGGGCCTGGTGAGCAGTTCTTC
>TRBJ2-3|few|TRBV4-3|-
CASSQQPGLSTDTQYF
TGCGCCAGCAGCCAACAGCCGGGGTTAAGCACAGATACGCAGTATTTT
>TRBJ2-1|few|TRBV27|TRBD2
CASSSQEWRGVYNEQFF
TGTGCCAGCAGTTCCCAAGAGTGGCGGGGGGTCTACAATGAGCAGTTCTTC
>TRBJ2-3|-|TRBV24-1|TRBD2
CATSDNDPGTRREGRGTDTQYF
TGTGCCACCAGTGATAACGATCCGGGGACTCGGCGGGAGGGCCGAGGGACAGATACGCAGTATTTT
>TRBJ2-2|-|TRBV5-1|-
CASSLGPFGGTGELFF
TGCGCCAGCAGCTTGGGCCCCTTTGGTGGTACCGGGGAGCTGTTTTTT
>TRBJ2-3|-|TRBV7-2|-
CASSSPLGDTQYF
TGTGCCAGCAGCTCCCCATTGGGAGATACGCAGTATTTT
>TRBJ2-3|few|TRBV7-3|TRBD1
CASSQPGTGGDTQYF
TGTGCCAGCAGCCAACCCGGGACAGGGGGGGATACGCAGTATTTT
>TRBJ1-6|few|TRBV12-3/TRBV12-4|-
CASTPSSYNSPLHF
TGTGCCAGCACCCCGAGCTCCTATAATTCACCCCTCCACTTT
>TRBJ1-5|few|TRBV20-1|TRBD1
CSARDRGQPNQPQHF
TGCAGTGCTAGAGATAGGGGACAGCCTAATCAGCCCCAGCATTTT
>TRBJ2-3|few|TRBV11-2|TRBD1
CASSAGTGLTDTQYF
TGTGCCAGCAGCGCCGGGACAGGTCTTACAGATACGCAGTATTTT
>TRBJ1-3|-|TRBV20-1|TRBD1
CSAMPGTGTGNTIYF
TGCAGTGCTATGCCCGGGACAGGGACTGGAAACACCATATATTTT
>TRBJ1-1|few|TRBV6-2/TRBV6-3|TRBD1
CASREQGVAEAFF
TGTGCCAGCAGAGAACAGGGGGTCGCTGAAGCTTTCTTT
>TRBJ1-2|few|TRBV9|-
CASSPGTVATDNYGYTF
TGTGCCAGCAGCCCCGGCACAGTGGCGACCGACAACTATGGCTACACCTTC
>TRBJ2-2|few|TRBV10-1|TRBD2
CASNPGLARAGELFF
TGCGCCAGCAACCCAGGACTAGCGAGAGCCGGGGAGCTGTTTTTT
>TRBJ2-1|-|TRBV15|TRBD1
CATSRAGTGNNEQFF
TGTGCCACCAGCAGAGCCGGGACAGGGAACAATGAGCAGTTCTTC